This TCR beta chain was sequenced in a study of T-cell memory formation after mild COVID-19. Study results and caveats: Second-wave clones peaking on day 37 lacked confirmed SARS-CoV-2 specificity. Several responding clones turned up in pre-infection memory, indicating that cross-reactive memory may have taken part.

In this sample, this clonotype turned up a few times. The target antigen is unknown. The V gene lost 4 bases and the J gene lost 6 bases, with 13 bases spanning the gap. The V gene's germline CDR1 is LNHNV and CDR2 YYDKDF (reference sequence). The CDR3 spans 14 residues. 5'RACE with constant-segment primers built TCRalpha and TCRbeta cDNA libraries with UMIs. TCRdb passed the 5' RACE reads through MiXCR, listing each CDR3 protein once. The data hold about 390,000 distinct CDR3 sequences, with roughly 15% observed a single time. The sequence was obtained from a man younger than 35 who had mild COVID-19 (a few samples of this study predate the infection). Cell type and time point are not known. Material for sequencing was PBMCs or a T cell subset sorted from them (not recorded which). V is TRBV15 and J is TRBJ2-1; D call uncertain. The CDR3 DNA reads as TGTGCCACCAGCACAGGAGCCTGGGGCAATGAGCAGTTCTTC. Translated, it gives CATSTGAWGNEQFF.